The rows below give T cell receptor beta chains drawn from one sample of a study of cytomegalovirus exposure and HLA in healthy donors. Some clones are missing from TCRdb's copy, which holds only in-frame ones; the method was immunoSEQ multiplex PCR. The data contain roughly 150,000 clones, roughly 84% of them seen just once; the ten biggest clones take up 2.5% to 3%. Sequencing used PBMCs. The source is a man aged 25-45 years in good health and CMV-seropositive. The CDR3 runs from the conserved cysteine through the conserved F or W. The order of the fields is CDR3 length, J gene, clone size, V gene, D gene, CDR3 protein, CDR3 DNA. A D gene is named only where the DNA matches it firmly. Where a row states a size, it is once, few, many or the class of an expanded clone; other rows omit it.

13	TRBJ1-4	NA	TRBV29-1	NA	CSVAGELNEKLFF	TGCAGCGTAGCCGGGGAGCTAAATGAAAAACTGTTTTTT
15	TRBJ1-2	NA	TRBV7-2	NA	CASSLSHLQGGGYTF	TGTGCCAGCAGCTTATCCCACCTGCAGGGAGGTGGCTACACCTTC
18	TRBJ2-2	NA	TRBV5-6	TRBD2	CASSLASGRAGFTGELFF	TGTGCCAGCAGCTTGGCCAGCGGGAGGGCCGGTTTCACCGGGGAGCTGTTTTTT
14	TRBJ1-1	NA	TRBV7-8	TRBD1	CASSLRTGNTEAFF	TGTGCCAGCAGCCTCCGGACAGGGAACACTGAAGCTTTCTTT
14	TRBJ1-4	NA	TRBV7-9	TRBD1	CASSLTGAGEKLFF	TGTGCCAGCAGCCTGACAGGGGCTGGGGAAAAACTGTTTTTT
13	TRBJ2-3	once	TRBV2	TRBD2	CASAGVGTDTQYF	TGTGCCAGCGCGGGAGTAGGCACAGATACGCAGTATTTT
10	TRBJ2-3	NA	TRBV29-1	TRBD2	CSVPGGTQYF	TGCAGCGTCCCGGGGGGTACGCAGTATTTT
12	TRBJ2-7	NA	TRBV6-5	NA	CASSSASYEQYF	TGTGCCAGCAGTTCCGCTAGCTACGAGCAGTACTTC
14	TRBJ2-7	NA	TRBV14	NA	CASSQDWGAYEQYF	TGTGCCAGCAGCCAAGATTGGGGGGCCTACGAGCAGTACTTC
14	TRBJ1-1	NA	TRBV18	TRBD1	CASSRDRENTEAFF	TGTGCCAGCTCACGGGACAGGGAAAACACTGAAGCTTTCTTT
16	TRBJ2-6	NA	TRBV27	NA	CASRFYTGSGANVLTF	TGTGCCAGCAGGTTCTATACAGGCTCTGGGGCCAACGTCCTGACTTTC
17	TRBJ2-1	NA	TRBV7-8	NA	CASSPHLSGSSYNEQFF	TGTGCCAGCAGCCCTCACCTTAGCGGCAGCTCCTACAATGAGCAGTTCTTC
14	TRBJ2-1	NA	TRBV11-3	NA	CASSFGGSYNEQFF	TGTGCCAGCAGCTTTGGCGGCTCCTACAATGAGCAGTTCTTC
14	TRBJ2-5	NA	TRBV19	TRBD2	CASSIRTGGETQYF	TGTGCCAGTAGTATTCGAACCGGGGGGGAGACCCAGTACTTC
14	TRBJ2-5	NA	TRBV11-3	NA	CASSLWTIQETQYF	TGTGCCAGCAGCCTCTGGACAATCCAAGAGACCCAGTACTTC
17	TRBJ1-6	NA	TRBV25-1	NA	CASSESRRSSYNSPLHF	TGTGCCAGCAGTGAATCGAGGCGGAGCTCCTATAATTCACCCCTCCACTTT
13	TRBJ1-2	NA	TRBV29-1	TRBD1	CSAGGTGTYGYTF	TGCAGCGCTGGGGGGACAGGGACCTATGGCTACACCTTC
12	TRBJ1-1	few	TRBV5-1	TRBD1	CASSHRGVEAFF	TGCGCCAGCAGCCACAGGGGGGTTGAAGCTTTCTTT
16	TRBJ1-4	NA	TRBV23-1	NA	CASSQSLAATNEKLFF	TGCGCCAGCAGTCAGTCGCTAGCTGCAACTAATGAAAAACTGTTTTTT
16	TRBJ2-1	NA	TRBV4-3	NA	CASRQTRTGTYNEQFF	TGCGCCAGCAGACAGACGAGGACCGGGACCTACAATGAGCAGTTCTTC
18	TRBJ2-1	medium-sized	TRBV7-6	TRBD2	CASSFTWGTSGLYNEQFF	TGTGCCAGCAGCTTTACCTGGGGGACTAGCGGCTTGTACAATGAGCAGTTCTTC
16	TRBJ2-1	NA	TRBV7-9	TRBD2	CSSSRGLAGVIDEQFF	TGTTCCAGCAGCAGGGGACTAGCGGGAGTTATCGATGAGCAGTTCTTC
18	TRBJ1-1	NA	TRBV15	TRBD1	CATSRWETGGPKNTEAFF	TGTGCCACCAGCAGGTGGGAGACAGGGGGCCCCAAGAACACTGAAGCTTTCTTT
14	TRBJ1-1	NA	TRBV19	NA	CASSIGQVYTEAFF	TGTGCCAGTAGTATTGGGCAGGTATACACTGAAGCTTTCTTT
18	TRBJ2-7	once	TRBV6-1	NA	CASSGPYINPGISYEQYF	TGTGCCAGCAGTGGTCCCTACATCAACCCCGGGATATCCTACGAGCAGTACTTC
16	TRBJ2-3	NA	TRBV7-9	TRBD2	CASSFGTSGSTDTQYF	TGTGCCAGCAGCTTTGGGACTAGCGGGAGCACAGATACGCAGTATTTT
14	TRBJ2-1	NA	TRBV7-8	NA	CASSPLRTNNEQFF	TGTGCCAGCAGCCCGCTCCGGACAAACAATGAGCAGTTCTTC
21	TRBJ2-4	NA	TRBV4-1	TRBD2	CASSHNRASGRAVGAKNIQYF	TGCGCCAGCAGCCACAACCGAGCTAGCGGGAGGGCTGTCGGGGCCAAAAACATTCAGTACTTC
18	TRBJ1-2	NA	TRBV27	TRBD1	CASSFLGDRGLYVDGYTF	TGTGCCAGCAGTTTCTTAGGGGACAGGGGGCTGTATGTGGATGGCTACACCTTC
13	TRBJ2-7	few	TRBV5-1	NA	CASSLVPGDEQYF	TGCGCCAGCAGCTTGGTTCCAGGGGACGAGCAGTACTTC
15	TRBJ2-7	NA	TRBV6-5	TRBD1	CASSMSAQGANEQYF	TGTGCCAGCAGCATGTCGGCACAGGGGGCCAACGAGCAGTACTTC
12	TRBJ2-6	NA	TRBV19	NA	CATKSGANVLTF	TGTGCCACCAAATCTGGGGCCAACGTCCTGACTTTC
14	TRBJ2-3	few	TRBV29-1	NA	CSVEDTGNGDTQYF	TGCAGCGTTGAAGATACGGGAAATGGAGATACGCAGTATTTT
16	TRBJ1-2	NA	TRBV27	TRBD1	CASRVDRGGFRYGYTF	TGTGCCAGCCGGGTGGACAGGGGAGGTTTTCGGTATGGCTACACCTTC
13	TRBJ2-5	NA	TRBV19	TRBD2	CASTVAGGETQYF	TGTGCCAGTACCGTAGCGGGGGGAGAGACCCAGTACTTC
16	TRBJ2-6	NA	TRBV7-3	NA	CASSRPGDSGANVLTF	TGTGCCAGCAGTCGGCCAGGGGACTCTGGGGCCAACGTCCTGACTTTC
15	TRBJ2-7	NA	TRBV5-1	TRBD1	CASSITDRVDYEQYF	TGCGCCAGCAGCATTACGGACAGGGTCGACTACGAGCAGTACTTC
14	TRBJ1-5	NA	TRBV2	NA	CASTLTGLNQPQHF	TGTGCCAGCACCCTCACCGGGTTAAATCAGCCCCAGCATTTT
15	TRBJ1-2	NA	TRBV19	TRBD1	CASSPFGQGAGGYTF	TGTGCCAGTAGTCCATTCGGACAGGGGGCGGGTGGCTACACCTTC
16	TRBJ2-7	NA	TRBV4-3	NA	CASSQDLARASYEQYF	TGCGCCAGCAGCCAAGATCTGGCCAGGGCCTCCTACGAGCAGTACTTC
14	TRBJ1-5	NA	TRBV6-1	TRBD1	CASNPDRSLEPQHF	TGTGCCAGCAACCCGGACAGGTCCCTAGAGCCCCAGCATTTT
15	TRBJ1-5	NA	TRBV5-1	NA	CASSLEGVGNQPQHF	TGCGCCAGCAGCTTAGAGGGAGTGGGCAATCAGCCCCAGCATTTT
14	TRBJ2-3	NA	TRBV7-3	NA	CASSFSGSTDTQYF	TGTGCCAGCAGCTTTAGCGGAAGCACAGATACGCAGTATTTT
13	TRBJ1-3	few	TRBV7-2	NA	CASSKEAGNTIYF	TGTGCCAGCAGCAAAGAGGCTGGAAACACCATATATTTT
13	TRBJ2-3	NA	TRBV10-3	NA	CAISRGYADTQYF	TGTGCCATCAGCAGGGGTTACGCAGATACGCAGTATTTT
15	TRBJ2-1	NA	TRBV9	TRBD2	CASSSSGIAYNEQFF	TGTGCCAGCAGCTCGAGCGGGATAGCCTACAATGAGCAGTTCTTC
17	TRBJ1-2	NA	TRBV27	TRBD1	CASSLSEGNDRGFGYTF	TGTGCCAGCAGTTTATCCGAGGGAAATGACAGGGGATTTGGCTACACCTTC
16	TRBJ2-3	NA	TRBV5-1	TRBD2	CASSLGLAGLTDTQYF	TGCGCCAGCAGCTTGGGACTAGCGGGCCTCACAGATACGCAGTATTTT
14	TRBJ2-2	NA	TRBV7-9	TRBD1	CASRDRETTGELFF	TGTGCCAGCAGAGACAGGGAGACCACCGGGGAGCTGTTTTTT